This T cell receptor beta chain stems from a study of read filtering for tumor transcriptome and immune sequencing. Looking at the study overall: Revised staging placed eight or nine patients in R-ISS I, about 17 in II, over 5 in III. IR-seq gave about 3.5 to 11 million TCR reads per sample; RNA-seq gave 85 to 1273.

This clonotype was picked up many times. Antigen: not known. From approximately 430 ng of RNA, a library with molecular barcoded alpha/delta and beta/gamma adaptors was made. TCRdb passed the reads through MiXCR, listing each CDR3 protein once. The data hold 90,000 or so distinct CDR3 sequences, with roughly 21% observed a single time. Study-wide points: Dropping single-read clonotypes raised IR-seq and RNA-seq shared-clonotype correlation.

This receptor was obtained from a donor at least 40 years old with multiple myeloma. Sequencing was carried out using a population of CD138-negative cells sorted from bone marrow.

CDR3 residues: CASSLRGWQVSYNEQFF. The CDR3 DNA sequence: TGTGCCAGCAGCCTAAGAGGGTGGCAGGTCTCCTACAATGAGCAGTTCTTC. V and J are TRBV7-2 and TRBJ2-1, with a possible D match to TRBD2 (5 bases). The V gene's germline CDR1 is SGHTA and CDR2 FQGNSA. The V and J ends lost 5 bases and 0 bases respectively, with 17 bases between them. The CDR3 loop spans 17 amino acids.